Following are 11 T cell receptor beta chains from one sample sequenced in a study of cytomegalovirus exposure and HLA in healthy donors. Researchers ran the PCR with 60 Vbeta and 13 Jbeta primers. Produced via immunoSEQ multiplex PCR; TCRdb's table is partial and in-frame only. The sample gives about 120,000 clones, 70% to 80% of which show up once; about 2.6% is in the top ten. Sequencing used PBMCs. The origin of the receptors is a woman aged 40-49 years in good health and CMV-seropositive.

This chain uses TRBV5-4 with TRBJ2-1; maybe TRBD1 (6 bases). V shed 4 bases and J shed 12 bases, with 23 bases lying between them. Germline CDR1 is SGHNT and CDR2 is YYREEE (reference sequence). The CDR3 is 15 amino acids. The CDR3 region has the DNA TGTGCCAGCAGCCCCTCTCGAGGTGCGTCAGGGGCGCAGTTCTTC. It is translated as CASSPSRGASGAQFF.

The rearrangement joins TRBV23-1 to TRBJ1-4, with TRBD1 as a possible D gene (6 bases). TRBV23-1 is reported as an ORF; its role is uncertain. The CDR3 has 15 residues. The V gene lost 6 bases and the J gene lost 1 base, with 12 bases spanning the gap. The CDR3 coding sequence is TGCGCCAGCAGCCCGAGGACAGAAACTAATGAAAAACTGTTTTTT. Protein product: CASSPRTETNEKLFF.

V gene TRBV6-5 combines with J gene TRBJ2-7; no clear D. Deletions cut 4 bases from V and 1 base from J, with 5 bases between. CDR3 length equals 12 residues. Germline CDR1 is MNHEY and CDR2 is SVGAGI. DNA of the CDR3: TGTGCCAGCAGTTCTTTGTCCTACGAGCAGTACTTC. Amino acids: CASSSLSYEQYF.

The rearrangement joins TRBV4-2 to TRBJ2-4; TRBD1 might be the D (6 bases). V gave up 1 base and J gave up 0 bases, with 10 bases separating them. The germline V gene encodes CDR1 LGHNA and CDR2 YNFKEQ. The CDR3 length is 16 residues. The CDR3 DNA reads as TGTGCCAGCAGCCAAGTGTCAGGGGTAGCCAAAAACATTCAGTACTTC. This codes for CASSQVSGVAKNIQYF.

This clone was counted a few times. The chain links TRBV10-3 to TRBJ2-3, with 11 bases identical to TRBD2. J gave up 0 bases and V 4 bases, and 9 bases lay outside the gene matches. The CDR3 is 18 amino acids. Per the germline V gene, CDR1 is ENHRY and CDR2 is SYGVKD. The DNA of the CDR3 is TGTGCCATCAGTGGGGGGACTAGCGGTAGATCTAGCACAGATACGCAGTATTTT. It yields the protein CAISGGTSGRSSTDTQYF.

The CDR3: CASSPDRSNQPQHF. The CDR3 DNA reads as TGTGCCAGCAGCCCTGACAGAAGCAATCAGCCCCAGCATTTT. The J gene is TRBJ1-5, the V gene TRBV7-9; D perhaps matches TRBD1 (5 bases). Trimming stripped 5 bases from V and 1 base from J, with 9 bases between. The length of the CDR3 is 14 residues. The germline CDR1 and CDR2 sequences are SEHNR and FQNEAQ (reference sequence).

The genes are TRBV18 and TRBJ1-4; 8 bases agree with TRBD1. CDR1 KGHSH and CDR2 LQKENI come from the germline V gene. Unmatched junction bases numbered 5, after V lost 4 bases and J lost 1 base. The CDR3 length is 16 residues. CDR3 in amino acids: CASSLNTGGTNEKLFF. As DNA, the CDR3 is TGTGCCAGCTCACTGAACACAGGGGGAACTAATGAAAAACTGTTTTTT. The variable domain in full, completed from reference TRBV18 and TRBJ1-4, reads NAGVMQNPRHLVRRRGQEARLRCSPMKGHSHVYWYRQLPEEGLKFMVYLQKENIIDESGMPKERFSAEFPKEGPSILRIQQVVRGDSAAYFCASSLNTGGTNEKLFFGSGTQLSVL.

This chain uses TRBV6-1 with TRBJ1-5; 7 positions match TRBD1. Germline V gene lookup returns CDR1 MNHNS and CDR2 SASEGT. The CDR3 extends over 16 amino acids. J lost 7 bases, V lost 1 base, and 10 bases had no gene match. The DNA for the CDR3 is TGTGCCAGCAGTGAAGGGGATGACAGGGTTGAGCAGCCCCAGCATTTT. Its protein is CASSEGDDRVEQPQHF.

The V gene is TRBV7-9, the J gene TRBJ1-5; a possible D gene is TRBD1 (5 bases). The length of the CDR3 is 13 residues. Germline loops: CDR1 SEHNR, CDR2 FQNEAQ (reference sequence). Trimming shortened V by 7 bases and J by 6 bases, and 13 bases separated the two germline ends. The CDR3 sequence: CASTPTEFQPQHF. The CDR3 region has the DNA TGTGCCAGCACCCCGACAGAATTTCAGCCCCAGCATTTT.

The chain combines TRBV5-1 with TRBJ1-2; 9 nucleotides align to TRBD1. Germline assignment: CDR1 SGHRS and CDR2 YFSETQ. The CDR3 is 14 residues long. Losses at the gene ends were 5 bases for V and 9 bases for J; bases not matched to a gene: 11. Written as DNA, the CDR3 is TGCGCCAGCAGGGGGGGGACAGGGTCTATGAGCTACACCTTC. This translates into CASRGGTGSMSYTF. Full variable domain (remainder filled in from reference TRBV5-1 and TRBJ1-2): KAGVTQTPRYLIKTRGQQVTLSCSPISGHRSVSWYQQTPGQGLQFLFEYFSETQRNKGNFPGRFSGRQFSNSRSEMNVSTLELGDSALYLCASRGGTGSMSYTFGSGTRLTVV.

The chain is built from TRBV7-2 and TRBJ2-7, with 12 bases lining up with TRBD2. CDR3 length equals 15 residues. Germline trimming cut 5 bases from V and 2 bases from J; bases unmatched to any gene: 4. Germline lookup yields CDR1 SGHTA and CDR2 FQGNSA. The CDR3 is CASSGRTSGAYEQYF. Written as DNA, the CDR3 is TGTGCCAGCAGCGGACGGACTAGCGGGGCCTACGAGCAGTACTTC.